These 15 T cell receptor beta chains share one sample of origin, sequenced in a study of shared clonotypes between healthy human individuals. Sequencing used immunoSEQ multiplex PCR; TCRdb keeps in-frame clones, though not all of them. The table lists 2.5 million or so clones, about 92% of them singletons, with 0.14% in the top ten. Sequencing was performed on naive CD4+ T cells sorted from blood. The subset: CD45RA+ positively selected. The receptors come from a man between 18 and 35 years old in good health.

This rearrangement joins TRBV30 to TRBJ2-5; D remains unclear. The CDR3 is made up of 14 amino acids. Between the trimmed V and J ends, which lost 3 bases and 1 base, there was a span of 12 bases. Germline loops: CDR1 GTSNPN, CDR2 SVGIG (reference sequence). The CDR3 DNA reads as TGTGCCTGGAGCCCGGACCTCGTCCAAGAGACCCAGTACTTC. Translated: CAWSPDLVQETQYF.

This chain links TRBV19 with TRBJ2-7; D gene unclear. The CDR3 extends over 13 amino acids. The V gene's germline CDR1 is LNHDA and CDR2 SQIVND (reference sequence). V gave up 3 bases and J gave up 7 bases, with 13 bases separating them. CDR3 residues: CASSMASLGEQYF. CDR3 bases: TGTGCCAGTAGTATGGCATCTCTGGGGGAGCAGTACTTC.

The V and J genes are TRBV2 and TRBJ1-6; no firm D call. The germline CDR1 and CDR2 sequences are SNHLY and FYNNEI. The CDR3 has 14 residues. The V gene lost 6 bases and the J gene lost 7 bases, with 13 bases spanning the gap. This CDR3 is CASSGNHGNSPLHF. CDR3 coding DNA: TGTGCCAGCAGCGGGAACCACGGAAATTCACCCCTCCACTTT.

The rearrangement joins TRBV5-5 to TRBJ2-7; no reliable D call. The germline V gene has CDR1 SGHKS and CDR2 YYEKEE (reference sequence). This CDR3 region has 12 residues. Trimming took off 2 bases at V and 6 bases at J, with 9 bases between the two ends. The DNA for the CDR3 is TGTGCCAGCAGCTTTATAGAGATCGAGCAGTACTTC. Translation gives CASSFIEIEQYF. The variable domain in full, with the rest retrieved from reference TRBV5-5 and TRBJ2-7, is DAGVTQSPTHLIKTRGQQVTLRCSPISGHKSVSWYQQVLGQGPQFIFQYYEKEERGRGNFPDRFSARQFPNYSSELNVNALLLGDSALYLCASSFIEIEQYFGPGTRLTVT.

This chain joins TRBV6-5 and TRBJ2-1; 8 positions match TRBD2. V shed 7 bases and J 0 bases; nucleotides not matched to a gene: 5. The germline V gene encodes CDR1 MNHEY and CDR2 SVGAGI. The CDR3 has 15 amino acids. CDR3 protein: CASKLSGSSYNEQFF. The CDR3 DNA reads as TGTGCCAGCAAACTCAGCGGGAGCTCCTACAATGAGCAGTTCTTC.

The rearrangement links TRBV6-1 to TRBJ2-3, with TRBD2 matching 9 bases. CDR3 length: 18 residues. J was trimmed by 0 bases and V by 1 base; bases with no gene match: 8. Germline CDR1 reads MNHNS; CDR2 reads SASEGT. CDR3 sequence (DNA): TGTGCCAGCAGTGAAGAAAGTCGGCTAGCGGGGAGCACAGATACGCAGTATTTT. Protein: CASSEESRLAGSTDTQYF.

Comments on this clone: Other DNA sequences from this sample encode an identical CDR3 as well. The chain recombines TRBV18 with TRBJ2-7; D not resolved. V was clipped by 2 bases and J by 2 bases, with 10 bases between them. The CDR3 runs 14 residues. The germline V gene encodes CDR1 KGHSH and CDR2 LQKENI. The CDR3 protein is CASSPGRQTYEQYF. The CDR3 DNA follows: TGTGCCAGCTCACCAGGGCGGCAGACCTACGAGCAGTACTTC.

The chain couples TRBV19 to TRBJ2-3; 9 bases map to TRBD1. The length of the CDR3 is 14 residues. With V trimmed by 8 bases and J by 4 bases, 7 bases remained unmatched. Germline assignment: CDR1 LNHDA and CDR2 SQIVND (reference sequence). As DNA, the CDR3 is TGTGCCAGTGCGGACAGGGGCCACGCAGATACGCAGTATTTT. Translation: CASADRGHADTQYF. Using reference TRBV19 and TRBJ2-3 for the parts outside the CDR3, the full variable domain is DGGITQSPKYLFRKEGQNVTLSCEQNLNHDAMYWYRQDPGQGLRLIYYSQIVNDFQKGDIAEGYSVSREKKESFPLTVTSAQKNPTAFYLCASADRGHADTQYFGPGTRLTVL.

CDR3 sequence: CASSQGTSGAPYNEQFF. CDR3 DNA sequence: TGCGCCAGCAGCCAAGGGACTAGCGGGGCCCCCTACAATGAGCAGTTCTTC. This rearrangement joins TRBV4-3 to TRBJ2-1; TRBD2 aligns across 12 bases. Germline CDR1 reads LGHNA; CDR2 reads YSLEER. The V gene end was trimmed by 1 base and the J gene end by 2 bases; junction bases not matched to a gene: 3. The CDR3 runs 17 residues.

The CDR3 DNA is TGTGCCAGCAGTGGGGACAAGGGCTACTATGGCTACACCTTC. Its translation is CASSGDKGYYGYTF. V usage is TRBV2 and J usage is TRBJ1-2; maybe TRBD1 (6 bases). There are 14 residues in the CDR3. CDR1 SNHLY and CDR2 FYNNEI come from the germline V gene. Trimming removed 4 bases from V and 3 bases from J, with 12 bases in between.

The rearrangement uses TRBV5-4 and TRBJ1-4, with D hard to call. The germline CDR1 and CDR2 sequences are SGHNT and YYREEE (reference sequence). Deletions cut 1 base from V and 5 bases from J, with 12 bases between. The CDR3 totals 15 residues. The CDR3 sequence: CASSLKTSKNEKLFF. The CDR3 region has the DNA TGTGCCAGCAGCTTGAAAACCTCTAAAAATGAAAAACTGTTTTTT.

CDR3 residues: CASSRVGGQSNQPQHF. CDR3 DNA sequence: TGTGCCAGCAGTAGAGTGGGGGGGCAAAGCAATCAGCCCCAGCATTTT. The J gene is TRBJ1-5, the V gene TRBV2; possibly TRBD1 for D (6 bases). Trimming stripped 5 bases from V and 1 base from J, with 15 bases between. The CDR3 has 16 residues. CDR1 SNHLY and CDR2 FYNNEI come from the germline V gene. The whole variable domain, filled in from reference TRBV2 and TRBJ1-5, reads EPEVTQTPSHQVTQMGQEVILRCVPISNHLYFYWYRQILGQKVEFLVSFYNNEISEKSEIFDDQFSVERPDGSNFTLKIRSTKLEDSAMYFCASSRVGGQSNQPQHFGDGTRLSIL.

The gene calls are TRBV14 and TRBJ2-7; D gene uncertain. Between the trimmed V and J ends, which lost 1 base and 0 bases, there was a span of 10 bases. Germline V CDR1 and CDR2: SGHDN, FVKESK. The CDR3 contains 15 residues. The CDR3 loop is CASSQAGGSSYEQYF. CDR3 nucleotides: TGTGCCAGCAGCCAAGCGGGCGGAAGCTCCTACGAGCAGTACTTC. The whole variable domain, remainder taken from reference TRBV14 and TRBJ2-7, is EAGVTQFPSHSVIEKGQTVTLRCDPISGHDNLYWYRRVMGKEIKFLLHFVKESKQDESGMPNNRFLAERTGGTYSTLKVQPAELEDSGVYFCASSQAGGSSYEQYFGPGTRLTVT.

This chain uses TRBV5-6 with TRBJ2-6; no clear D. The germline V gene encodes CDR1 SGHDT and CDR2 YYEEEE. This CDR3 has 18 amino acids. The germline V and J ends were trimmed by 0 bases and 1 base, with 14 bases remaining between them. The CDR3 region is CASSLGQSLLSGANVLTF. The CDR3 coding sequence is TGTGCCAGCAGCTTGGGGCAAAGCCTTCTGTCTGGGGCCAACGTCCTGACTTTC.

The V call is TRBV7-2, the J call TRBJ1-5; D is ambiguous. V was shortened by 9 bases and J by 4 bases, with 19 bases between the two germline ends. CDR3 size: 15 residues. Germline CDR1 reads SGHTA; CDR2 reads FQGNSA. CDR3 residues: CASSLSVGANQPQHF. In nucleotides, the CDR3 is TGTGCCAGTTCACTCTCTGTCGGAGCAAATCAGCCCCAGCATTTT.